What follows is one T cell receptor beta chain and its context. As for time point: blood at routine non-recurrence follow-up after resection. The data stem from a study of spatial heterogeneity in lung cancer. TCRdb used MiXCR to reprocess the 5' RACE reads, holding one entry per CDR3 protein. The table includes 20,000 to 25,000 distinct CDR3 sequences, 9% to 10% detected once. The V end lost 2 bases, the J end lost 7 bases, and 11 bases lay between the germline ends. Germline V gives CDR1 MDHEN, CDR2 SYDVKM. The CDR3 runs 13 residues. The TCR comes from a male donor with early-stage non-small cell lung cancer. The specimen comprised PBMCs, sampled at follow-up. The chain is built from TRBV28 and TRBJ2-5; D unresolved. CDR3 sequence reads: CASSLTSGVTQYF. The CDR3 DNA reads as TGTGCCAGCAGTTTAACCAGTGGGGTGACCCAGTACTTC.